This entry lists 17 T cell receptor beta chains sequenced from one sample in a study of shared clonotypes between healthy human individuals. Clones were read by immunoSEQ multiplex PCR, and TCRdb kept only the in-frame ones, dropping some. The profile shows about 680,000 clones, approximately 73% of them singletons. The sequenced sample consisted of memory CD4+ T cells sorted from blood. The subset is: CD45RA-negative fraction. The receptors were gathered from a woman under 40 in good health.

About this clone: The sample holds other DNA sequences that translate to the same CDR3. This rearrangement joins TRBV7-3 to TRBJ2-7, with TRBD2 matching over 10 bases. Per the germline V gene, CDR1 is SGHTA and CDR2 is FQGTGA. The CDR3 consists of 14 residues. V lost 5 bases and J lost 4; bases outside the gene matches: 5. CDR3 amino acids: CASSPSGSRYEQYF. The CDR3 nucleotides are TGTGCCAGCAGCCCTAGCGGGAGTAGGTACGAGCAGTACTTC.

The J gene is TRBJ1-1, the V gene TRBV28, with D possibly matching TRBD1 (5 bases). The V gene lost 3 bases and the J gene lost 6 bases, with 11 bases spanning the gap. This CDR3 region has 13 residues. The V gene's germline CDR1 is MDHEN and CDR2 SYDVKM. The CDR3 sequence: CASSFRQSSEAFF. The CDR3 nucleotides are TGTGCCAGCAGTTTCCGACAGAGCTCTGAAGCTTTCTTT.

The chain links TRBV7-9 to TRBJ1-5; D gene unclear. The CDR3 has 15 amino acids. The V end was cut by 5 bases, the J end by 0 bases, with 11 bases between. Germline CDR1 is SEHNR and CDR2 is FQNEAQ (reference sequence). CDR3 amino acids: CASSVGSYSNQPQHF. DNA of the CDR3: TGTGCCAGCAGCGTGGGCAGCTATAGCAATCAGCCCCAGCATTTT.

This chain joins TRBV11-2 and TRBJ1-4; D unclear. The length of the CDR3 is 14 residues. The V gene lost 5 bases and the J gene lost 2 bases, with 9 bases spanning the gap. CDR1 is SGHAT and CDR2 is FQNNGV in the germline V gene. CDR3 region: CASSPDWTNEKLFF. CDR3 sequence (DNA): TGTGCCAGCAGCCCCGACTGGACTAATGAAAAACTGTTTTTT.

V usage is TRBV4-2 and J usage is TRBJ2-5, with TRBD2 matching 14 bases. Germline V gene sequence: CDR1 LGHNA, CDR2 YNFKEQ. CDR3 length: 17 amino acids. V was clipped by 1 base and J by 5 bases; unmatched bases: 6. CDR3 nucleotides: TGTGCCAGCAGCCAAGGAGGGACTAGCGGGAGTAGGGAGACCCAGTACTTC. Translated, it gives CASSQGGTSGSRETQYF.

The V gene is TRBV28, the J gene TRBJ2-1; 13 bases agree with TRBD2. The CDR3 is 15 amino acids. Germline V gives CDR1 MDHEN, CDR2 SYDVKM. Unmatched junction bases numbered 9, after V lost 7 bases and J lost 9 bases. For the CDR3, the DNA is TGTGCCAGCACCCAGGGGGGACTAGCGGGACGTGAGCAGTTCTTC. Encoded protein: CASTQGGLAGREQFF.

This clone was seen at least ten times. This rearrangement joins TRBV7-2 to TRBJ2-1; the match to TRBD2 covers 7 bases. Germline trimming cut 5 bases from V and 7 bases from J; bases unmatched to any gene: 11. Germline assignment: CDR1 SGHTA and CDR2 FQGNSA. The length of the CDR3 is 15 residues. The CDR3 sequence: CASSPQRDSFNEQFF. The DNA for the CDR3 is TGTGCCAGCAGCCCTCAGCGGGACTCATTTAATGAGCAGTTCTTC.

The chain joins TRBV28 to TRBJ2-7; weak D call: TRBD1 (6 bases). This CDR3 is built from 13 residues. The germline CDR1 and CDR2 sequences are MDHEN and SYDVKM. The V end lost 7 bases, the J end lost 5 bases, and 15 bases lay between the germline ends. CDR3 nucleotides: TGTGCCAGCAACCGGCAGGGGATCCACGAGCAGTACTTC. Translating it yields CASNRQGIHEQYF.

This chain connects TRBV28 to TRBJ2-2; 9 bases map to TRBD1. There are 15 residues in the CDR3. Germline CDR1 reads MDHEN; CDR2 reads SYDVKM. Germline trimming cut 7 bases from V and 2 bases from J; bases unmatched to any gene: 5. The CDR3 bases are TGTGCCAGCACCCGGACAGGGGTAAACACCGGGGAGCTGTTTTTT. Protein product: CASTRTGVNTGELFF. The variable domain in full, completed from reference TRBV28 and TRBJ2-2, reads DVKVTQSSRYLVKRTGEKVFLECVQDMDHENMFWYRQDPGLGLRLIYFSYDVKMKEKGDIPEGYSVSREKKERFSLILESASTNQTSMYLCASTRTGVNTGELFFGEGSRLTVL.

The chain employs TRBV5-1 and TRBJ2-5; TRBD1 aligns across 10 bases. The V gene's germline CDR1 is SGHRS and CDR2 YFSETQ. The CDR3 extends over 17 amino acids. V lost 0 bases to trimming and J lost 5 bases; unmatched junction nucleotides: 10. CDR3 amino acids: CASSLVDRGVYGETQYF. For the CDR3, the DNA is TGCGCCAGCAGCTTGGTGGACAGGGGGGTTTATGGCGAGACCCAGTACTTC.

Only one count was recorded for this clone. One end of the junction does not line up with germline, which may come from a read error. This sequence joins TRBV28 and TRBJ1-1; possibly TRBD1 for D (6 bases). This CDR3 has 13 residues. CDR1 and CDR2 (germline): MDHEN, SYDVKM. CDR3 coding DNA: TGTGCCAGCAGTTTAGGACAGAACGCTGAAGCTTTCTTT. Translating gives CASSLGQNAEAFF.

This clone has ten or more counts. CDR3 sequence reads: CASSPRGLTNTEAFF. The CDR3 nucleotides read TGTGCCAGCAGTCCCCGGGGACTTACGAACACTGAAGCTTTCTTT. The chain is built from TRBV28 and TRBJ1-1; possibly TRBD1 for D (5 bases). V shed 5 bases and J shed 1 base, with 14 bases lying between them. The CDR3 totals 15 residues. Per germline, CDR1 MDHEN and CDR2 SYDVKM. Using reference TRBV28 and TRBJ1-1 for the parts outside the CDR3, the full variable domain is DVKVTQSSRYLVKRTGEKVFLECVQDMDHENMFWYRQDPGLGLRLIYFSYDVKMKEKGDIPEGYSVSREKKERFSLILESASTNQTSMYLCASSPRGLTNTEAFFGQGTRLTVV.

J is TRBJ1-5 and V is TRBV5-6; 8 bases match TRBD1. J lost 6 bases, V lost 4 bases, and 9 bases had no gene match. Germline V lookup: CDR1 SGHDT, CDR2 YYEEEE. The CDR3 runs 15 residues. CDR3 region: CASSRMDRAGQPQHF. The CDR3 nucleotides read TGTGCCAGCAGCCGCATGGACAGGGCGGGTCAGCCCCAGCATTTT.

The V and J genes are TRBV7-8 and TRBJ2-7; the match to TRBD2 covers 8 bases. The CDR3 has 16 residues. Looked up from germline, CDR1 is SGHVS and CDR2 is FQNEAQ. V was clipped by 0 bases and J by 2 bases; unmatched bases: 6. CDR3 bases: TGTGCCAGCAGCTTAGCGCTAGCGGGTTTTCCCTACGAGCAGTACTTC. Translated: CASSLALAGFPYEQYF.

CDR3 loop: CASSPVGDYEQYF. CDR3 coding DNA: TGTGCCAGCTCGCCCGTCGGGGACTACGAGCAGTACTTC. The chain employs TRBV18 and TRBJ2-5; D perhaps matches TRBD2 (5 bases). The J call may be faulty, since TRBJ2-7 better matches the DNA end. Per the germline V gene, CDR1 is KGHSH and CDR2 is LQKENI. The CDR3 totals 13 residues.

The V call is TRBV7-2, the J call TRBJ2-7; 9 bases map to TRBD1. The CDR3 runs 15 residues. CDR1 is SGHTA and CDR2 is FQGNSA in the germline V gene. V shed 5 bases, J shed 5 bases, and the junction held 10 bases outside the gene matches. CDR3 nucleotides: TGTGCCAGCAGCGACTCCGGGACAGGGTTCCACGAGCAGTACTTC. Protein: CASSDSGTGFHEQYF.

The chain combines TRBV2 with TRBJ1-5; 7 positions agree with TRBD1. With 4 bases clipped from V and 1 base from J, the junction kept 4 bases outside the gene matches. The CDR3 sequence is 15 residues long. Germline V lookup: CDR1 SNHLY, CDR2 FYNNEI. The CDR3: CASSGIQGSNQPQHF. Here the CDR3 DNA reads TGTGCCAGCAGTGGGATACAGGGGAGCAATCAGCCCCAGCATTTT. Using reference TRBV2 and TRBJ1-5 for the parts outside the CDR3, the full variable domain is EPEVTQTPSHQVTQMGQEVILRCVPISNHLYFYWYRQILGQKVEFLVSFYNNEISEKSEIFDDQFSVERPDGSNFTLKIRSTKLEDSAMYFCASSGIQGSNQPQHFGDGTRLSIL.